The next 25 T cell receptor beta chains were all read from a single sample in a study of blood T cell repertoires in COVID-19. Profiled with immunoSEQ multiplex PCR; TCRdb holds only in-frame clones, not every one. The sample consists of 200,000 or so clones, roughly 89% of them appearing once. Sample: PBMCs or T cells enriched from blood (not recorded which). Receptors were obtained from a woman in her thirties or forties with acute COVID-19.

This chain links TRBV7-9 with TRBJ1-2; TRBD1 aligns across 7 bases. This CDR3 has 16 residues. The trim removed 6 bases at V and 7 bases at J, leaving 17 bases unmatched. CDR1 and CDR2 (germline): SEHNR, FQNEAQ (reference sequence). The CDR3 is CASSNRDSEIMSGYTF. The CDR3 bases are TGTGCCAGCAGTAACCGGGACAGCGAAATAATGAGTGGCTACACCTTC.

The rearrangement joins TRBV11-1 to TRBJ1-1; a possible D gene is TRBD1 (5 bases). V lost 6 bases to trimming and J lost 4 bases, with 15 bases between them. The CDR3 is 14 amino acids. Germline V gene sequence: CDR1 SGHAT, CDR2 FQDESV (reference sequence). The CDR3 reads CASRPVGGATEAFF. In DNA form, the CDR3 reads TGTGCCAGCAGACCGGTGGGGGGTGCCACTGAAGCTTTCTTT. The full variable domain, with the rest looked up from reference TRBV11-1 and TRBJ1-1, is EAEVAQSPRYKITEKSQAVAFWCDPISGHATLYWYRQILGQGPELLVQFQDESVVDDSQLPKDRFSAERLKGVDSTLKIQPAELGDSAMYLCASRPVGGATEAFFGQGTRLTVV.

The chain employs TRBV18 and TRBJ1-1; D remains unclear. Germline V gene sequence: CDR1 KGHSH, CDR2 LQKENI. The CDR3 runs to 11 residues. V shed 6 bases and J shed 8 bases, with 10 bases lying between them. Written as DNA, the CDR3 is TGTGCCAGCTCCGAAGCGGGAGAAGCTTTCTTT. It encodes CASSEAGEAFF.

The CDR3 region has the DNA TGTGCCAGCAGTTACTCAGGTAGCGGGGGCTCCTACGAGCAGTACTTC. Protein sequence: CASSYSGSGGSYEQYF. This chain uses TRBV6-6 with TRBJ2-7, with TRBD2 matching over 9 bases. With 0 bases clipped from V and 0 bases from J, the junction kept 3 bases outside the gene matches. The CDR3 loop spans 16 amino acids. Germline assignment: CDR1 MNHNY and CDR2 SVGAGI (reference sequence).

The chain combines TRBV30 with TRBJ1-3; D call uncertain. V lost 2 bases and J 8 bases, leaving 13 bases between the germline ends. The CDR3 is 13 residues long. Germline-derived CDR1 and CDR2 are GTSNPN and SVGIG (reference sequence). Here the CDR3 reads CAWSRGSGDTIYF. CDR3 DNA sequence: TGTGCCTGGAGTAGAGGATCCGGGGACACCATATATTTT.

The rearrangement links TRBV9 to TRBJ2-1; TRBD1 matches at 7 bases. V lost 3 bases to trimming and J lost 5 bases; unmatched junction nucleotides: 5. This CDR3 is built from 14 residues. Germline V gene lookup returns CDR1 SGDLS and CDR2 YYNGEE. DNA of the CDR3: TGTGCCAGCAGCGCGACAGGGCTCCACAATGAGCAGTTCTTC. This encodes CASSATGLHNEQFF.

With respect to this clone: This same CDR3 is encoded by further DNA sequences in the sample. V gene TRBV9 combines with J gene TRBJ2-5; TRBD2 aligns across 10 bases. Germline lookup yields CDR1 SGDLS and CDR2 YYNGEE. This CDR3 region has 14 residues. V lost 0 bases to trimming and J lost 4 bases; unmatched junction nucleotides: 0. The CDR3 coding sequence is TGTGCCAGCAGCGTAGGACTAGCGGGAGAGACCCAGTACTTC. Protein product: CASSVGLAGETQYF. Full variable domain (missing parts from reference TRBV9 and TRBJ2-5): DSGVTQTPKHLITATGQRVTLRCSPRSGDLSVYWYQQSLDQGLQFLIQYYNGEERAKGNILERFSAQQFPDLHSELNLSSLELGDSALYFCASSVGLAGETQYFGPGTRLLVL.

Comment on this clone: This CDR3 is also generated by other DNA sequences in the sample. The chain recombines TRBV19 with TRBJ1-5; D remains unclear. V shed 2 bases and J shed 4 bases, with 9 bases lying between them. The CDR3 sequence is 14 residues long. Germline-derived CDR1 and CDR2 are LNHDA and SQIVND (reference sequence). The CDR3, as DNA: TGTGCCAGTAGTATACGGGGTCCTAATCAGCCCCAGCATTTT. This sequence encodes CASSIRGPNQPQHF.

This chain connects TRBV24-1 to TRBJ2-7; 9 nucleotides align to TRBD1. This CDR3 has 18 residues. Unmatched junction bases numbered 19, after V lost 9 bases and J lost 2 bases. The V gene's germline CDR1 is KGHDR and CDR2 SFDVKD. CDR3 DNA: TGTGCCACCGCACGTAGGGACAGGGTTACGTCTCCCCCCTACGAGCAGTACTTC. Translated, it gives CATARRDRVTSPPYEQYF.

The CDR3 here is CASSLAAGPGNTIYF. CDR3 in DNA: TGTGCCAGCAGCTTGGCAGCGGGGCCAGGAAACACCATATATTTT. This chain links TRBV5-5 with TRBJ1-3; D is possibly TRBD1 (5 bases). Trimming stripped 0 bases from V and 4 bases from J, with 11 bases between. CDR3 length: 15 residues. Germline CDR1 and CDR2: SGHKS and YYEKEE (reference sequence).

The V call is TRBV27, the J call TRBJ1-5, with 9 positions matching TRBD1. Per the germline V gene, CDR1 is MNHEY and CDR2 is SMNVEV (reference sequence). V dropped 6 bases and J dropped 6; count of bases not matched to a gene: 6. The CDR3 is made up of 14 amino acids. The CDR3 DNA reads as TGTGCCAGCAGAAGGACAGGGGAAGGTCAGCCCCAGCATTTT. It translates to CASRRTGEGQPQHF.

Here the CDR3 reads CASSQDIPSGNEKLFF. CDR3 nucleotides: TGCGCCAGCAGCCAAGATATCCCGTCGGGGAATGAAAAACTGTTTTTT. V is TRBV4-1 and J is TRBJ1-4, with D hard to call. Deletions cut 0 bases from V and 5 bases from J, with 13 bases between. Germline loops: CDR1 MGHRA, CDR2 YSYEKL. The CDR3 loop spans 16 amino acids.

The chain carries TRBV29-1 and TRBJ2-7; tentative D call: TRBD1 (5 bases). This CDR3 region has 13 residues. V was trimmed by 1 base and J by 3 bases, leaving 10 bases between them. Germline CDR1 SQVTM, CDR2 ANQGSEA. CDR3: CSVEVGAHYEQYF. CDR3 bases: TGCAGCGTTGAAGTAGGGGCCCACTACGAGCAGTACTTC.

The chain uses TRBV20-1 and TRBJ2-1; unclear D gene. Trimming took off 3 bases at V and 4 bases at J, with 4 bases between the two ends. The CDR3 totals 11 residues. The germline V gene encodes CDR1 DFQATT and CDR2 SNEGSKA (reference sequence). The CDR3 here is CSASGYNEQFF. Here the CDR3 DNA reads TGCAGTGCTAGCGGTTACAATGAGCAGTTCTTC.

This clone was detected once. This chain uses TRBV5-4 with TRBJ1-2, with D possibly being TRBD1 (6 bases). V lost 4 bases and J lost 8, with 15 bases in between. From germline, CDR1 is SGHNT and CDR2 YYREEE (reference sequence). This CDR3 region has 13 residues. The CDR3 coding sequence is TGTGCCAGCAGCGGGGTGGGGGCGAGAGGCTACACCTTC. It specifies CASSGVGARGYTF.

This chain uses TRBV7-6 with TRBJ1-1; TRBD1 agrees at 8 bases. Germline lookup yields CDR1 SGHVS and CDR2 FNYEAQ. Unmatched junction bases numbered 6, after V lost 2 bases and J lost 10 bases. CDR3 length: 13 amino acids. The CDR3 DNA follows: TGTGCCAGCAGCTTATCGACAGGGGACTTAGCTTTCTTT. This encodes CASSLSTGDLAFF. The complete variable domain, with remaining parts taken from reference TRBV7-6 and TRBJ1-1, reads GAGVSQSPRYKVTKRGQDVALRCDPISGHVSLYWYRQALGQGPEFLTYFNYEAQQDKSGLPNDRFSAERPEGSISTLTIQRTEQRDSAMYRCASSLSTGDLAFFGQGTRLTVV.

This clone has a single count. This chain links TRBV24-1 with TRBJ1-1; TRBD1 matches at 9 bases. There are 15 residues in the CDR3. J gave up 2 bases and V 9 bases, and 9 bases lay outside the gene matches. Germline loops: CDR1 KGHDR, CDR2 SFDVKD. The CDR3 spells CATSTSGQGNTEAFF. As DNA, the CDR3 is TGTGCCACCTCCACTTCGGGACAGGGAAACACTGAAGCTTTCTTT.

The chain recombines TRBV29-1 with TRBJ1-2; D may be TRBD1 (6 bases). V lost 6 bases, J lost 4 bases, and 15 bases lay in between. The CDR3 is 13 amino acids. Germline V gives CDR1 SQVTM, CDR2 ANQGSEA. CDR3: CSVTYTGFYGYTF. CDR3 nucleotide sequence: TGCAGCGTGACTTATACAGGGTTCTATGGCTACACCTTC.

The rearrangement links TRBV19 to TRBJ1-5; D uncertain. V was trimmed by 4 bases and J by 0 bases, leaving 10 bases between them. The length of the CDR3 is 15 residues. Germline V gene lookup returns CDR1 LNHDA and CDR2 SQIVND (reference sequence). CDR3 protein: CASSRGIYSNQPQHF. The CDR3 region has the DNA TGTGCCAGTAGTAGAGGCATTTATAGCAATCAGCCCCAGCATTTT.

This clone was counted once. V and J are TRBV9 and TRBJ1-6, with D possibly TRBD1 on 5 matching bases. CDR1 and CDR2 (germline): SGDLS, YYNGEE. Trimming took off 6 bases at V and 9 bases at J, with 22 bases between the two ends. CDR3 length equals 16 residues. CDR3 coding DNA: TGTGCCAGCACCAACCCTTCCCCCGGGGGTTTTTCACCCCTCCACTTT. Translating it yields CASTNPSPGGFSPLHF.

The genes are TRBV15 and TRBJ1-6; possibly TRBD1 for D (5 bases). This CDR3 contains 14 residues. Trimming stripped 0 bases from V and 17 bases from J, with 17 bases between. Germline assignment: CDR1 LNHNV and CDR2 YYDKDF (reference sequence). The CDR3 protein is CATSRDRVGQGFHF. CDR3 DNA: TGTGCCACCAGCAGAGATCGGGTTGGTCAGGGCTTCCACTTT.

CDR3 sequence reads: CASQWTGDTEAFF. In nucleotides, the CDR3 is TGCGCCAGCCAATGGACAGGGGACACTGAAGCTTTCTTT. This chain uses TRBV10-2 with TRBJ1-1; 9 nucleotides line up with TRBD1. Trimming removed 8 bases from V and 3 bases from J; junction bases left unmatched: 4. In germline, CDR1 is WSHSY, CDR2 SAAADI. The CDR3 runs to 13 residues.

The chain carries TRBV27 and TRBJ2-3; no definite D call. V gave up 2 bases and J gave up 4 bases, with 13 bases separating them. This CDR3 is built from 15 residues. The germline V gene encodes CDR1 MNHEY and CDR2 SMNVEV (reference sequence). This chain's CDR3 is CASSLLQTEADTQYF. The CDR3 DNA reads as TGTGCCAGCAGTTTACTGCAAACCGAGGCAGATACGCAGTATTTT.

The chain uses TRBV14 and TRBJ2-7, with 8 bases identical to TRBD1. The CDR3 sequence is 16 residues long. Germline CDR1 and CDR2: SGHDN and FVKESK. V dropped 5 bases and J dropped 3; count of bases not matched to a gene: 12. The DNA for the CDR3 is TGTGCCAGCAGCAAGCGGACAGGGATTATTGGCTACGAGCAGTACTTC. It specifies CASSKRTGIIGYEQYF.

CDR3 sequence: CAIKAENNEKLFF. For the CDR3, the DNA is TGTGCCATCAAGGCGGAGAATAATGAAAAACTGTTTTTT. The gene calls are TRBV10-3 and TRBJ1-4; D unclear. The V gene lost 7 bases and the J gene lost 4 bases, with 10 bases spanning the gap. CDR3 length: 13 amino acids. Germline V CDR1 and CDR2: ENHRY, SYGVKD.